This T cell receptor (beta chain) was recorded in a study of T-cell memory formation after mild COVID-19. For the study at large: For the most part, TCR clusters were specific to one donor.

Each CDR3 protein gets one entry after TCRdb re-called the 5' RACE reads with MiXCR. The sample gives more than 250,000 distinct CDR3 sequences, 15% to 20% of which show up once; approximately 25% is in the top ten. The CDR3 has 14 amino acids. The germline CDR1 and CDR2 sequences are SEHNR and FQNEAQ (reference sequence). Trimming pared 0 bases from V and 5 bases from J, leaving 10 bases between. The source material was PBMCs or a T cell subset sorted from them (not recorded which). The chain is built from TRBV7-9 and TRBJ2-5; D is unclear. The source is a man aged 18 to 30 who had mild COVID-19 (a few samples of this study predate the infection). Cell type and time point are not known. The DNA for the CDR3 is TGTGCCAGCAGCTTAGCGGGCAGAAGGGAGACCCAGTACTTC. Its translation: CASSLAGRRETQYF.